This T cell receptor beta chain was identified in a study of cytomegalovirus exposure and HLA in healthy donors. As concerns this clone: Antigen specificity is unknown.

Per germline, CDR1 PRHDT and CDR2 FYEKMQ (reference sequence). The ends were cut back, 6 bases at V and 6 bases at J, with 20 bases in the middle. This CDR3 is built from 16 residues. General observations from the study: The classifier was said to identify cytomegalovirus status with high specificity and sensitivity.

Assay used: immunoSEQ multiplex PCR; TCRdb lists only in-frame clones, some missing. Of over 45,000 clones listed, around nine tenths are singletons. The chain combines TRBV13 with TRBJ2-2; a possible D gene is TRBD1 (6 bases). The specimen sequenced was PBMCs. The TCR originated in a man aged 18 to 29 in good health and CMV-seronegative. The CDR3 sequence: CASRLTGLITPGELFF. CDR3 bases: TGTGCCAGCAGACTTACAGGGTTAATTACACCCGGGGAGCTGTTTTTT.